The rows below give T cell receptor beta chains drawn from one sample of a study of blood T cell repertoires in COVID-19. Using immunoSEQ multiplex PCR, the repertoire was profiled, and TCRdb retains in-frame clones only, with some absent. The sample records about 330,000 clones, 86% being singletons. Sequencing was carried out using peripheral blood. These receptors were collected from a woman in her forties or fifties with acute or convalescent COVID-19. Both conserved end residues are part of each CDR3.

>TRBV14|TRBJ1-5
CASSRQYNQPQHF
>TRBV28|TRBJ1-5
CASSFGGPGQPQHF
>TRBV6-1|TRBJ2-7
CASSASGTTVSYEQYF
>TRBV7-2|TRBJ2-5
CASSLAATGRRQETQYF
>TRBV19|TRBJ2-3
CASIKSAEPGTQYF
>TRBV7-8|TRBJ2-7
CASSPGSGSYEQYF
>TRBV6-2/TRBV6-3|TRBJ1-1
CASSYDSFGPANTEAFF
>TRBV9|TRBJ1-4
CASSADRSATNEKLFF
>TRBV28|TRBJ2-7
CASTSAAFLAHSYEQYF
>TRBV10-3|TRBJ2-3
CAIRPGQGATDTQYF
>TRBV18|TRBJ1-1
CASSPVWGDDTEAFF
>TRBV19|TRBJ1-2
CASSIGDSRGYGYTF
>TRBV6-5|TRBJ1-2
CASSYVQDGNYGYTF
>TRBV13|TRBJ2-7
CASSLRGFTYEQYF
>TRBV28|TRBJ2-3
CASSLVGRYSTDTQYF
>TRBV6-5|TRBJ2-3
CASSQIAGGTDTQYF
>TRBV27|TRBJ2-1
CASSLRRDRSGNEQFF
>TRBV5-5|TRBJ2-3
CASSLGQGPGTDTQYF
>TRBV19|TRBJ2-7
CASSSEESSDEQYF
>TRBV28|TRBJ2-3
CASSDRQGSTDTQYF
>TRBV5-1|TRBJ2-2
CASSSLVAGVSGELFF
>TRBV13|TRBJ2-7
CASSPRMRAGGRKSYEQYF
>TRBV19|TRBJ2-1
CASSINSGRAYNEQFF
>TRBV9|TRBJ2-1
CASSVAGGPYNEQFF
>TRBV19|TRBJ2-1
CASSTSGTPGNEQFF
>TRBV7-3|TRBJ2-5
CASSHRVVETQYF
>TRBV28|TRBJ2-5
CASSLRLAGVQTQYF
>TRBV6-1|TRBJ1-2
CASSDRQGAIYGYTF
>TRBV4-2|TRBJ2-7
CASSRDSYEQYF
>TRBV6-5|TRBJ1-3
CASSYSDGEDTIYF
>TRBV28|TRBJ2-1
CASSLIAERGNEQFF
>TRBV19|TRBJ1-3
CASSDWYSGNTIYF
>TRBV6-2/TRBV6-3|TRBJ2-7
CASSGSGRAHYEQYF
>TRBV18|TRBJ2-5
CASSPRPGTGVVRETQYF
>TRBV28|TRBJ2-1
CASSSGPPGLAGGGSYNEQFF
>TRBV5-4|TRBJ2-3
CASSQGTSGRLQTQYF
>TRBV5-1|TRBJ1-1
CASRTGVNTEAFF
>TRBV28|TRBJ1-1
CASSIPLGGNPSTEAFF
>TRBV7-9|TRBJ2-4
CASSKPGQGAKNIQYF
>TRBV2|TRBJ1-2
CASSPTGGNTF
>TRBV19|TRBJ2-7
CASSIVPGFDYEQYF